Sequencing of this TCR beta chain was carried out in a study of T cell responses to AZD1222 COVID-19 vaccine. Generated by immunoSEQ multiplex PCR, the TCRdb table keeps only in-frame clones and is missing some. The sample contains about 140,000 clones, around 90% of which appear only once. V was clipped by 6 bases and J by 8 bases; unmatched bases: 16. CDR3 length: 16 amino acids. Germline CDR1 is SGHRS and CDR2 is YFSETQ. This receptor was identified in an adult in good health. The chain recombines TRBV5-1 with TRBJ2-1, with 8 bases fitting TRBD2. The sequences come from peripheral blood, collected on day 0 of AZD1222 vaccination. The CDR3, as DNA: TGCGCCAGCACCCTTCGCCCGGCGGGAGGAGGGGATGAGCAGTTCTTC. Protein product: CASTLRPAGGGDEQFF.